These 11 T cell receptor beta chains share one sample of origin, sequenced in a study of T cell repertoires in cytomegalovirus infection. TCRdb reanalysed the reads using MiXCR and keeps one entry per CDR3 protein. The table lists about a million distinct CDR3 sequences, around 32% of them singletons, with under 15% in the top ten. No antigen has been assigned to these receptors. The sample consisted of cultured CD8+ T cells from PBMCs, taken from culture after CMV antigen stimulation. Receptors originate from a human donor in good health (CMV status not recorded). Some clones in this sample may be carry-over from other donors' samples.

This chain joins TRBV2 and TRBJ1-5; D is uncertain. This CDR3 has 14 amino acids. CDR1 and CDR2 from the germline V gene are SNHLY and FYNNEI. V was shortened by 6 bases and J by 0 bases, with 9 bases between the two germline ends. CDR3 DNA sequence: TGTGCCAGCAGGGACGCTTATAGCAATCAGCCCCAGCATTTT. It yields the protein CASRDAYSNQPQHF.

V gene TRBV19 combines with J gene TRBJ2-1, with unresolved D. The germline gives CDR1 LNHDA, CDR2 SQIVND (reference sequence). There are 14 residues in the CDR3. V lost 3 bases and J lost 5, with 11 bases in between. CDR3 coding DNA: TGTGCCAGTAGTATTCCGGGTTTTAACAATGAGCAGTTCTTC. It encodes CASSIPGFNNEQFF. The full variable domain, rest sourced from reference TRBV19 and TRBJ2-1, is DGGITQSPKYLFRKEGQNVTLSCEQNLNHDAMYWYRQDPGQGLRLIYYSQIVNDFQKGDIAEGYSVSREKKESFPLTVTSAQKNPTAFYLCASSIPGFNNEQFFGPGTRLTVL.

This clonotype was seen more than once but under ten times. The chain employs TRBV7-6 and TRBJ2-5, with TRBD2 as a possible D gene (5 bases). CDR1 is SGHVS and CDR2 is FNYEAQ in the germline V gene. This CDR3 has 13 residues. V gave up 5 bases and J gave up 7 bases, with 14 bases separating them. This CDR3 reads CASSPDGKGTQYF. The CDR3 nucleotides read TGTGCCAGCAGCCCCGACGGGAAGGGGACCCAGTACTTC.

This clonotype was observed at least ten times. This chain links TRBV7-2 with TRBJ2-7; D is undetermined. CDR3 size: 13 residues. Germline-derived CDR1 and CDR2 are SGHTA and FQGNSA. V lost 4 bases to trimming and J lost 3 bases, with 10 bases between them. The CDR3 region has the DNA TGTGCCAGCAGCTATAGTGTTCTCTACGAGCAGTACGTC. It translates to CASSYSVLYEQYV.

V is TRBV18 and J is TRBJ2-5, with 11 bases aligning to TRBD2. CDR3 size: 17 residues. J gave up 5 bases and V 0 bases, and 8 bases lay outside the gene matches. The germline V gene encodes CDR1 KGHSH and CDR2 LQKENI. The CDR3 loop reads CASSPPAVAGGPETQYF. The CDR3 nucleotides read TGTGCCAGCTCACCACCGGCGGTAGCGGGGGGGCCGGAGACCCAGTACTTC.

Only a few counts were recorded for this clonotype. The CDR3 is CASSYGSPLVYGYTF. DNA of the CDR3: TGTGCCAGCAGTTACGGGAGTCCACTAGTATATGGCTACACCTTC. The V call is TRBV12-3 or TRBV12-4, the J call TRBJ1-2; D call uncertain. V lost 4 bases, J lost 5 bases, and 17 bases lay in between. The CDR3 is 15 amino acids.

This clonotype has more than one count but fewer than ten. The rearrangement links TRBV7-6 to TRBJ2-1, with 10 bases fitting TRBD1. CDR1 is SGHVS and CDR2 is FNYEAQ in the germline V gene. V shed 0 bases and J 15 bases; nucleotides not matched to a gene: 5. This CDR3 has 13 residues. The CDR3 sequence is CASSLADRGGVFF. DNA of the CDR3: TGTGCCAGCAGCTTAGCGGACAGGGGGGGGGTGTTCTTC.

This clonotype was observed a handful of times. The J gene is TRBJ2-1, the V gene TRBV25-1; no clear D. The length of the CDR3 is 12 residues. The germline CDR1 and CDR2 sequences are MGHDK and SYGVNS. V lost 5 bases, J lost 7 bases, and 9 bases lay in between. CDR3 sequence (DNA): TGTGCCAGCAGTTCGATTAGGAATGAGCAGTTCTTC. As protein: CASSSIRNEQFF.

This clonotype was found a few times. This chain links TRBV12-3 or TRBV12-4 with TRBJ2-7, with D unclear. Trimming took off 5 bases at V and 9 bases at J, with 17 bases between the two ends. The CDR3 loop spans 13 amino acids. The CDR3 protein is CASSPGGRRSQYF. DNA for the CDR3: TGTGCCAGCAGTCCGGGTGGGCGCCGGTCGCAGTACTTC.

This clonotype has only a few counts. The genes are TRBV6-5 and TRBJ2-7; D uncertain. This CDR3 has 14 residues. V lost 0 bases, J lost 0 bases, and 6 bases lay in between. Germline V lookup: CDR1 MNHEY, CDR2 SVGAGI. The CDR3: CASSYSASSYEQYF. CDR3 DNA: TGTGCCAGCAGTTACTCTGCGTCCTCCTACGAGCAGTACTTC.

The chain carries TRBV15 and TRBJ1-1, with D hard to call. The CDR3 has 15 residues. Germline CDR1 reads LNHNV; CDR2 reads YYDKDF (reference sequence). Trimming removed 0 bases at V and 0 bases at J, with 8 bases between. The CDR3 sequence is CATSRDPGMNTEAFF. Written as DNA, the CDR3 is TGTGCCACCAGCAGAGACCCGGGCATGAACACTGAAGCTTTCTTT.